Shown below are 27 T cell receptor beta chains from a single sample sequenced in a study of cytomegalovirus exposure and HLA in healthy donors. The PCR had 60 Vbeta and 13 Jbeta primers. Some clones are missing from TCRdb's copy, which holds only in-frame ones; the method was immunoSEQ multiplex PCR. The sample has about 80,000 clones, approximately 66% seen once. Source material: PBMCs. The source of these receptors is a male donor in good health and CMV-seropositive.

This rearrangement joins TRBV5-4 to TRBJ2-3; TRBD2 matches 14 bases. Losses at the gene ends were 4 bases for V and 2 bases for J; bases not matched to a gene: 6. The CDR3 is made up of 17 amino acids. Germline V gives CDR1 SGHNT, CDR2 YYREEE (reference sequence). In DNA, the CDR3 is TGTGCCAGCAGCCTGGGACTAGCGGGGGCGCACACAGATACGCAGTATTTT. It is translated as CASSLGLAGAHTDTQYF.

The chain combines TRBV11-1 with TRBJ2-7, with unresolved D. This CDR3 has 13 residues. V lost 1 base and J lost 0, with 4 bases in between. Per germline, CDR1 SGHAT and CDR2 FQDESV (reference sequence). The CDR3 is CASSLEASYEQYF. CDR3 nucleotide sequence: TGTGCCAGCAGCTTAGAAGCCTCCTACGAGCAGTACTTC.

The CDR3: CASSVESSGLSHEQYF. In nucleotides, the CDR3 is TGTGCCAGCAGCGTAGAGAGTTCGGGACTTTCCCACGAGCAGTACTTC. The genes are TRBV9 and TRBJ2-7; maybe TRBD2 (6 bases). V was trimmed by 0 bases and J by 5 bases, leaving 18 bases between them. Germline values: CDR1 SGDLS, CDR2 YYNGEE. The CDR3 consists of 16 residues.

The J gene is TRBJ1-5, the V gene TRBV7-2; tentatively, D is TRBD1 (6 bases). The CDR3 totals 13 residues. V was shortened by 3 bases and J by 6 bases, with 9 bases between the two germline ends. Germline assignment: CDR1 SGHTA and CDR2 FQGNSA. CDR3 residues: CASSFGGAQPQHF. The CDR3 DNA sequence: TGTGCCAGCAGCTTTGGGGGGGCTCAGCCCCAGCATTTT.

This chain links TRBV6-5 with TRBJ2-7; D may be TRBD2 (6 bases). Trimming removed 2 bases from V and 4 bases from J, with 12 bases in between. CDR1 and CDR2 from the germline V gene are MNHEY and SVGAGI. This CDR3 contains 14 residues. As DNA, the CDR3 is TGTGCCAGCAGTTACACTGTCCGGGGGTACGAGCAGTACTTC. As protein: CASSYTVRGYEQYF.

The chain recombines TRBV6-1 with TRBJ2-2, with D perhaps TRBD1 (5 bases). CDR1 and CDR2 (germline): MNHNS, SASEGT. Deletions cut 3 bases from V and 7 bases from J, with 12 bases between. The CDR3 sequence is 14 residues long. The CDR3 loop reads CASSDQGWGGELFF. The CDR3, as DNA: TGTGCCAGCAGTGACCAGGGATGGGGCGGGGAGCTGTTTTTT.

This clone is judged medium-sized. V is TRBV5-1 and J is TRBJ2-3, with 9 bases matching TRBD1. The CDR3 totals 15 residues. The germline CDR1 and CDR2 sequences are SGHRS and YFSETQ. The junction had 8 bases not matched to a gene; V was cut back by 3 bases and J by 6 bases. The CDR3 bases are TGCGCCAGCAGCTCCGAGGGACAGGGATATGATACGCAGTATTTT. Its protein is CASSSEGQGYDTQYF. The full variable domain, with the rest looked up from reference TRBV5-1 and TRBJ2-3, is KAGVTQTPRYLIKTRGQQVTLSCSPISGHRSVSWYQQTPGQGLQFLFEYFSETQRNKGNFPGRFSGRQFSNSRSEMNVSTLELGDSALYLCASSSEGQGYDTQYFGPGTRLTVL.

The CDR3 here is CASSPRAPQETQYF. The CDR3 coding sequence is TGTGCCAGCAGCCCCCGCGCCCCCCAAGAGACCCAGTACTTC. J is TRBJ2-5 and V is TRBV6-6, with D hard to call. There are 14 residues in the CDR3. Germline CDR1 and CDR2: MNHNY and SVGAGI (reference sequence). The V end was cut by 6 bases, the J end by 1 base, with 12 bases between.

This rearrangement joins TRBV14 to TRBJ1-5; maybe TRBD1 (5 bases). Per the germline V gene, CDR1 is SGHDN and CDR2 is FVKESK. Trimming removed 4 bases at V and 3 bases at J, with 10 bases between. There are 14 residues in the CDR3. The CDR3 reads CASSRQGYNQPQHF. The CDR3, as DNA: TGTGCCAGCAGCCGCCAGGGATACAATCAGCCCCAGCATTTT.

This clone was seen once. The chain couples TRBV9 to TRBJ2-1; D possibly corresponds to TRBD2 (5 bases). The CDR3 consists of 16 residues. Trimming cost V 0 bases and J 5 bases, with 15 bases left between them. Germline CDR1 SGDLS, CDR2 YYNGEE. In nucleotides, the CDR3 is TGTGCCAGCAGCGTAGGGGCGCGGGCTAGGAACAATGAGCAGTTCTTC. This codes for CASSVGARARNNEQFF.

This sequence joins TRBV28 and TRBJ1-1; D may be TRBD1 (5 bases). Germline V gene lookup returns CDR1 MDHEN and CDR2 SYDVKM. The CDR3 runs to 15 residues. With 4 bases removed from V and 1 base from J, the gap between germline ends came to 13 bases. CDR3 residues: CASSSLTGRNTEAFF. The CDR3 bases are TGTGCCAGCAGTTCGCTTACAGGTAGGAACACTGAAGCTTTCTTT.

The DNA of the CDR3 is TGCGCCAGCAGCTTAAAAGCACGGACAGGGCTGGGAGATTCTGAAGCTTTCTTT. Protein product: CASSLKARTGLGDSEAFF. V is TRBV5-1 and J is TRBJ1-1; 8 nucleotides agree with TRBD1. The CDR3 length is 18 residues. J gave up 6 bases and V 2 bases, and 18 bases lay outside the gene matches. Germline V CDR1 and CDR2: SGHRS, YFSETQ.

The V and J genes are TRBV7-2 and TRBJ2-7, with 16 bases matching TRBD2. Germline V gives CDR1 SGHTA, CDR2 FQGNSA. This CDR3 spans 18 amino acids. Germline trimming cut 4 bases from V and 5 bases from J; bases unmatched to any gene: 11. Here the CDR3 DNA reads TGTGCCAGCAGCTCCTACCTTGGGACTAGCGGGAGGGCCGACGAGCAGTACTTC. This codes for CASSSYLGTSGRADEQYF.

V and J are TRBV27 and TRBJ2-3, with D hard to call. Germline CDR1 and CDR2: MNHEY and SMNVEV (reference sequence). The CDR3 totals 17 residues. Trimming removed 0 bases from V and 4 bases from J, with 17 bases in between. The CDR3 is CASSLSTSPPLPDTQYF. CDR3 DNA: TGTGCCAGCAGTTTATCGACAAGTCCGCCACTTCCAGATACGCAGTATTTT.

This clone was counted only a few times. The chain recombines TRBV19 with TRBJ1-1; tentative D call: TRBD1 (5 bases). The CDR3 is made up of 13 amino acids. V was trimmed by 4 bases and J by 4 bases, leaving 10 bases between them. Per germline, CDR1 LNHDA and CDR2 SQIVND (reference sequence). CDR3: CASSSTGPTEAFF. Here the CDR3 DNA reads TGTGCCAGTAGTAGCACAGGACCCACTGAAGCTTTCTTT. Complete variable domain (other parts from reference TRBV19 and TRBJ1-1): DGGITQSPKYLFRKEGQNVTLSCEQNLNHDAMYWYRQDPGQGLRLIYYSQIVNDFQKGDIAEGYSVSREKKESFPLTVTSAQKNPTAFYLCASSSTGPTEAFFGQGTRLTVV.

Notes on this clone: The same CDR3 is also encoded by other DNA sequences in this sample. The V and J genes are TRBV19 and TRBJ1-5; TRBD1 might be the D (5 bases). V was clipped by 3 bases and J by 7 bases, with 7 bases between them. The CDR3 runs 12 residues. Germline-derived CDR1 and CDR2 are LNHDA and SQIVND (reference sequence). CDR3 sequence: CASSIGAQPQHF. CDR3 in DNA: TGTGCCAGTAGTATTGGGGCACAGCCCCAGCATTTT.

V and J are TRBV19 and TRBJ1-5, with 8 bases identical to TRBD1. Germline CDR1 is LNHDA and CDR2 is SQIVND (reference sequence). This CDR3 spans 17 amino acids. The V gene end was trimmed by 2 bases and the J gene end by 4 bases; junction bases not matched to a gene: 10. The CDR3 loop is CASSINRGDKRNQPQHF. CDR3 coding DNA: TGTGCCAGTAGTATAAACAGGGGGGACAAGCGAAATCAGCCCCAGCATTTT. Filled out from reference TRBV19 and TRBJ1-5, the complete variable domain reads DGGITQSPKYLFRKEGQNVTLSCEQNLNHDAMYWYRQDPGQGLRLIYYSQIVNDFQKGDIAEGYSVSREKKESFPLTVTSAQKNPTAFYLCASSINRGDKRNQPQHFGDGTRLSIL.

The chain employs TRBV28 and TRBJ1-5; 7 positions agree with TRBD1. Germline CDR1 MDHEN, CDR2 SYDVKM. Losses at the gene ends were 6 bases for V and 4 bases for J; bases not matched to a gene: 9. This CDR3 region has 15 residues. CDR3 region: CASRPTGTANQPQHF. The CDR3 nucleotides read TGTGCCAGCAGGCCGACCGGGACAGCTAATCAGCCCCAGCATTTT. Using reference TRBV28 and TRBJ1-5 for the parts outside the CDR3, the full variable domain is DVKVTQSSRYLVKRTGEKVFLECVQDMDHENMFWYRQDPGLGLRLIYFSYDVKMKEKGDIPEGYSVSREKKERFSLILESASTNQTSMYLCASRPTGTANQPQHFGDGTRLSIL.

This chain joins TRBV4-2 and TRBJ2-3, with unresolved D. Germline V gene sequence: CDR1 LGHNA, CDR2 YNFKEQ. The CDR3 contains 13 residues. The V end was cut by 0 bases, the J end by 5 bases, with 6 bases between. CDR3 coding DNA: TGTGCCAGCAGCCAAGAGTCGGGAGATACGCAGTATTTT. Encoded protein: CASSQESGDTQYF.

The CDR3 reads CASSQEYGHPLYEQYF. The CDR3 DNA is TGCGCCAGCAGCCAAGAGTACGGACACCCTCTCTACGAGCAGTACTTC. The chain carries TRBV4-3 and TRBJ2-7; D may be TRBD1 (5 bases). Germline CDR1 and CDR2: LGHNA and YSLEER. V lost 0 bases, J lost 3 bases, and 15 bases lay in between. The CDR3 length is 16 residues.

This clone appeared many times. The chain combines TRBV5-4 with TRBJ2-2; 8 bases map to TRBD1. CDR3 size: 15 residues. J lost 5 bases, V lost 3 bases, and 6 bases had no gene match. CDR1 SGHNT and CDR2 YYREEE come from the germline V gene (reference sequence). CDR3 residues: CASSWPRGQTGELFF. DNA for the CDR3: TGTGCCAGCAGCTGGCCCAGGGGGCAAACCGGGGAGCTGTTTTTT.

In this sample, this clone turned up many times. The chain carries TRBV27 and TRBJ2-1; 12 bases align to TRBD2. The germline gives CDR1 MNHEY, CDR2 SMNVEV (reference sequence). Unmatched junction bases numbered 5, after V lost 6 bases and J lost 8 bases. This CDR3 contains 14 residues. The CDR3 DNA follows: TGTGCCAGCAGCACTAGCGGGAGGTTCGATGAGCAGTTCTTC. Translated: CASSTSGRFDEQFF.

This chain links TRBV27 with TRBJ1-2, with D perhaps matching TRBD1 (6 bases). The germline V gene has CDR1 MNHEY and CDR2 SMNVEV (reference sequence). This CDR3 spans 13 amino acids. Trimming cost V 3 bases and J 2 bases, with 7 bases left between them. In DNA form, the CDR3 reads TGTGCCAGCAGTTTTGACAGGAACTATGGCTACACCTTC. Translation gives CASSFDRNYGYTF.

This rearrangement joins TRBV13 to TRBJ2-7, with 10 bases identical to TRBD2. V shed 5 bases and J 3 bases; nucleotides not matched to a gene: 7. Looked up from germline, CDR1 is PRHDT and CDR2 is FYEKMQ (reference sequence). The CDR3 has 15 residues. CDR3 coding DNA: TGTGCCAGCAGCGCACGGACTAGCGGAGGCTACGAGCAGTACTTC. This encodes CASSARTSGGYEQYF.

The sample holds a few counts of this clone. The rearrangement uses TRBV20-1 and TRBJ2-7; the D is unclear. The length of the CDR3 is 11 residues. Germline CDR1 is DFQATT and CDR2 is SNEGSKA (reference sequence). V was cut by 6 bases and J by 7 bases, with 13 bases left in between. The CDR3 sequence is CSAVSRVEQYF. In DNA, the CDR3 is TGCAGTGCCGTATCCCGGGTTGAGCAGTACTTC.

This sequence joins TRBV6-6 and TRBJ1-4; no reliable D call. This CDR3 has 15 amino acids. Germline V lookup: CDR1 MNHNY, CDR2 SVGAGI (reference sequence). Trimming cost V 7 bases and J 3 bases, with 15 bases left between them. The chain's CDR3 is CASTNGVIANEKLFF. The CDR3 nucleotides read TGTGCCAGCACCAACGGGGTTATTGCTAATGAAAAACTGTTTTTT.

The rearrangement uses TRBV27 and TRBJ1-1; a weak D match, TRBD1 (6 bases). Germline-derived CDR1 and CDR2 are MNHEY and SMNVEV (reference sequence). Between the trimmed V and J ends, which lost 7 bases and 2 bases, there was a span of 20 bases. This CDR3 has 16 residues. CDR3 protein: CASNTAGVRANTEAFF. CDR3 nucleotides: TGTGCCAGCAACACCGCAGGGGTTAGGGCTAACACTGAAGCTTTCTTT.